This TCR beta chain comes out of a study of blood T cell repertoires in COVID-19. Study overall: Samples representing acute and convalescent COVID-19 were sourced from the United States, Italy and Spain. T cells, B-cell-depleted T cells, or PBMCs supplied cDNA or gDNA.

In the authors' methods: Counts of nucleated cells, estimated from reference gene primer amplification, were obtained. The protocol was immunoSEQ multiplex PCR, while the TCRdb copy is restricted to in-frame clones and leaves out a portion. The V and J calls and the clone size are those of that table, but D and trimming were determined from the DNA. The data contain some 50,000 clones, about 85% of them seen just once; the ten biggest clones take up under 3%. The CDR3 covers 15 residues. Germline-derived CDR1 and CDR2 are SGHKS and YYEKEE (reference sequence). The ends lost 4 bases at V and 0 bases at J; junction bases unmatched: 5.

The clonotype was recovered from a man aged 50 to 59 with acute or convalescent COVID-19. Sample: peripheral blood. The chain couples TRBV5-5 to TRBJ1-1; 8 positions agree with TRBD1. The CDR3 DNA reads TGTGCCAGCAGCCCTGGCAGGGGGCTGAACACTGAAGCTTTCTTT. This codes for CASSPGRGLNTEAFF.